These T cell receptor beta chains were read from a single sample in a study of PD-L1 blockade in urothelial cancer. Repertoires were generated with immunoSEQ multiplex PCR, while TCRdb's copy carries only in-frame clones and drops some. The sample holds about 87,000 clones, less than 90% seen once. The material was PBMCs, obtained around atezolizumab (anti-PD-L1) treatment. Receptor source: a man in his sixties with urothelial cancer. CDR3s include the opening cysteine and the closing phenylalanine or tryptophan. The order of the fields is clone size, V gene, CDR3 protein. Clone size is given for some rows only: seen once, a few or many times, or a class if the clone is expanded.

>.|TRBV19
CATTWRTSGTSRRQETQYF
>once|TRBV18
CASSQIVAYEQYF
>.|TRBV6-6
CASSNLSGHPQETQYF
>.|TRBV10-3
CAISHDNAYEQYF
>.|TRBV6-6
CASSYRGARNTEAFF
>.|TRBV6-5
CASSHSEAAKNIQYF
>.|TRBV15
CATSRDMGGETQYF
>.|TRBV11-2
CASSLDRGTGAGEQYF
>.|TRBV9
CASSVQTSGSSTDTQYF
>.|TRBV7-6
CASSPLSGGADNEQYF
>.|TRBV5-6
CASSGGHEQFF
>.|TRBV6-6
CASSYGSGRFNEQFF
>.|TRBV7-6
CASSLGASGSTDTQYF
>.|TRBV5-4
CASSPRASTNTGELFF
>.|TRBV4-3
CASSQEPEPAYNEQFF
>once|TRBV14
CASSQGQFLEQYF
>.|TRBV7-2
CASSPGDYQGTTDTQYF
>.|TRBV5-1
CASSLGTGRSGEQFF
>.|TRBV7-8
CASSFRDRDSGEQFF
>few|TRBV11-2
CASSSTRRQGWNEQFF
>.|TRBV4-2
CASSREIGSGGPDTQYF
>.|TRBV7-2
CASSLAGAKETQYF
>.|TRBV2
CASRRDRGTSSGNTIYF
>.|TRBV6-6
CASSYDNSNYGYTF
>once|TRBV5-1
CASSLGLARNLETQYF
>.|TRBV27
CASPPRGGHTGELFF
>.|TRBV7-6
CASSLAPYPRVDGYTF
>.|TRBV5-1
CASSLGGAPPTDTQYF
>.|TRBV18
CASSPDPLTAVDF
>.|TRBV28
CASSPQGQGGGGYTF
>once|TRBV6-5
CASSLYRGEQFF
>.|TRBV9
CASSVGTSQQATQYF
>.|TRBV6-1
CASSDQGAATGELFF
>.|TRBV29-1
CSVRQGPSYEQYF
>.|TRBV21-1
CASRTGFGEQYF